This passage covers 23 T cell receptor beta chains from one sample sequenced in a study of early T cells in non-severe SARS-CoV-2 infection. Using its own MiXCR run on the 5' RACE reads, TCRdb lists one record per CDR3 protein. The table lists tens of thousands of distinct CDR3 sequences, approximately 10% of them singletons. The specimen sequenced was whole blood. The receptors come from an adult who was a healthcare worker with PCR-confirmed SARS-CoV-2 infection or an uninfected control (not recorded which).

The chain employs TRBV11-2 and TRBJ2-7, with a possible D match to TRBD1 (5 bases). The CDR3 totals 14 residues. The V end lost 0 bases, the J end lost 9 bases, and 15 bases lay between the germline ends. Germline assignment: CDR1 SGHAT and CDR2 FQNNGV. In nucleotides, the CDR3 is TGTGCCAGCAGCTTAGATCGGTTGCAGGGTGGGCAGTACTTC. It codes for CASSLDRLQGGQYF.

In the case of this clonotype: This sequence may be a read error, since a much larger clone differs from it by one base. The rearrangement uses TRBV24-1 and TRBJ2-3, with D perhaps TRBD2 (5 bases). The V end was cut by 9 bases, the J end by 3 bases, with 18 bases between. Germline V CDR1 and CDR2: KGHDR, SFDVKD. This CDR3 is 15 amino acids long. CDR3 residues: CATGRGRKGTDTQYF. CDR3 nucleotides: TGTGCCACCGGCCGGGGTCGCAAAGGGACAGATACGCAGTATTTT.

In this sample, this clonotype turned up many times. V gene TRBV27 combines with J gene TRBJ2-1; 8 nucleotides match TRBD2. This CDR3 region has 15 residues. CDR1 and CDR2 (germline): MNHEY, SMNVEV (reference sequence). V lost 6 bases and J lost 6; bases outside the gene matches: 10. The CDR3 reads CASSLAGPVGNEQFF. The DNA of the CDR3 is TGTGCCAGCAGCCTAGCGGGCCCCGTAGGCAATGAGCAGTTCTTC.

V is TRBV18 and J is TRBJ2-3; tentatively, D is TRBD2 (6 bases). This CDR3 has 14 residues. CDR1 is KGHSH and CDR2 is LQKENI in the germline V gene. The germline V and J ends were trimmed by 3 bases and 0 bases, with 7 bases remaining between them. CDR3 region: CASSPRESTDTQYF. Written as DNA, the CDR3 is TGTGCCAGCTCACCCCGGGAGAGCACAGATACGCAGTATTTT.

In this sample, this clonotype turned up a few times. The chain has TRBV7-9 and TRBJ2-1; D unresolved. The germline gives CDR1 SEHNR, CDR2 FQNEAQ (reference sequence). The CDR3 loop spans 11 amino acids. The V and J ends lost 5 bases and 8 bases respectively, with 7 bases between them. The CDR3 DNA follows: TGTGCCAGCAGCCCGTACGATGAGCAGTTCTTC. It codes for CASSPYDEQFF.

This clonotype was counted only a few times. The V and J genes are TRBV18 and TRBJ2-7; D might be TRBD2 (6 bases). The CDR3 totals 15 residues. Trimming removed 5 bases from V and 3 bases from J, with 17 bases in between. The germline V gene has CDR1 KGHSH and CDR2 LQKENI. The CDR3 coding sequence is TGTGCCAGCTCAGCGGCCGGACTACCCAACTACGAGCAGTACTTC. It translates to CASSAAGLPNYEQYF.

The table lists this clonotype with a count of one. This chain joins TRBV6-2 or TRBV6-3 and TRBJ2-5; D unresolved. CDR1 is MNHEY and CDR2 is SVGEGT in the germline V gene. V was cut by 6 bases and J by 2 bases, with 10 bases left in between. The CDR3 consists of 13 residues. In DNA form, the CDR3 reads TGTGCCAGCAGAAATCCCCGGCAAGAGACCCAGTACTTC. Amino acids: CASRNPRQETQYF.

This clonotype came up a few times. The V call is TRBV12-3 or TRBV12-4, the J call TRBJ1-1; 7 bases line up with TRBD1. Trimming at V came to 7 bases and at J to 0 bases, leaving 8 bases not matched to a gene. The CDR3 sequence is 15 residues long. The CDR3 region is CASTSQGLMNTEAFF. DNA of the CDR3: TGTGCCAGCACCTCACAGGGGTTAATGAACACTGAAGCTTTCTTT.

This clonotype was counted at least ten times. This chain connects TRBV11-2 to TRBJ2-5; D not certain. V gave up 3 bases and J gave up 4 bases, with 12 bases separating them. Germline CDR1 and CDR2: SGHAT and FQNNGV. The CDR3 sequence is 14 residues long. The CDR3 loop is CASSFRALGETQYF. The CDR3, as DNA: TGTGCCAGCAGCTTTAGGGCGCTGGGAGAGACCCAGTACTTC.

In this sample, this clonotype turned up a few times. V gene TRBV9 combines with J gene TRBJ1-4, with TRBD1 matching over 7 bases. The CDR3 totals 14 residues. CDR1 SGDLS and CDR2 YYNGEE come from the germline V gene. After removal of 5 bases from V and 8 bases from J, the junction contained 9 bases not matched to a gene. CDR3 nucleotide sequence: TGTGCCAGCAGTTTTGAAATGACAGGGGAAAAACTGTTTTTT. It encodes CASSFEMTGEKLFF. Complete variable domain (other parts from reference TRBV9 and TRBJ1-4): DSGVTQTPKHLITATGQRVTLRCSPRSGDLSVYWYQQSLDQGLQFLIQYYNGEERAKGNILERFSAQQFPDLHSELNLSSLELGDSALYFCASSFEMTGEKLFFGSGTQLSVL.

This clonotype was seen a handful of times. The V gene is TRBV6-2 or TRBV6-3, the J gene TRBJ2-3; D possibly corresponds to TRBD1 (6 bases). The CDR3 runs to 12 residues. CDR1 is MNHEY and CDR2 is SVGEGT in the germline V gene. V was cut by 8 bases and J by 2 bases, with 8 bases left in between. The CDR3 is CASRDITDTQYF. In nucleotides, the CDR3 is TGTGCCAGCCGGGACATCACAGATACGCAGTATTTT.

This chain links TRBV30 with TRBJ2-5, with 8 bases identical to TRBD2. CDR3 length equals 15 residues. Trimming removed 2 bases from V and 3 bases from J; junction bases left unmatched: 8. Germline V gene data show CDR1 as GTSNPN and CDR2 as SVGIG (reference sequence). As DNA, the CDR3 is TGTGCCTGGAGTAGGATATCGGGAGGGGAAGAGACCCAGTACTTC. It is translated as CAWSRISGGEETQYF.

This clonotype was counted a few times. The chain uses TRBV20-1 and TRBJ1-2; D gene ambiguous. The CDR3 is 11 residues long. Trimming took off 1 base at V and 3 bases at J, with 3 bases between the two ends. Germline V gives CDR1 DFQATT, CDR2 SNEGSKA (reference sequence). This chain's CDR3 is CSARADYGYTF. The CDR3 bases are TGCAGTGCTAGAGCGGACTATGGCTACACCTTC.

A few counts support this clonotype. J is TRBJ2-3 and V is TRBV28; maybe TRBD1 (5 bases). V lost 4 bases and J 5 bases, leaving 10 bases between the germline ends. Per germline, CDR1 MDHEN and CDR2 SYDVKM. The CDR3 spans 13 residues. CDR3 DNA sequence: TGTGCCAGCAGTTCGTGGGGCGGAGATACGCAGTATTTT. This codes for CASSSWGGDTQYF.

This clonotype was seen more than once but under ten times. This rearrangement joins TRBV25-1 to TRBJ2-7; D unclear. Germline CDR1 MGHDK, CDR2 SYGVNS. The CDR3 spans 16 residues. Trimming took 3 bases from V and 0 from J, leaving 15 bases between them. The CDR3 nucleotides read TGTGCCAGCAGTGACCTCCGGAGAACGAGCTCCTACGAGCAGTACTTC. It yields the protein CASSDLRRTSSYEQYF.

V and J are TRBV3-1 and TRBJ2-7; possible D gene TRBD2, 7 bases. The CDR3 covers 15 residues. Trimming removed 1 base from V and 0 bases from J, with 10 bases in between. The germline CDR1 and CDR2 sequences are LGHDT and YNNKEL (reference sequence). The CDR3 loop is CASSQGGGRSYEQYF. In DNA, the CDR3 is TGTGCCAGCAGCCAAGGCGGGGGCCGCTCCTACGAGCAGTACTTC.

Concerning this clonotype: A read error may be the cause here, since a much bigger clone is one base away. The chain links TRBV29-1 to TRBJ2-7, with D unclear. CDR1 and CDR2 from the germline V gene are SQVTM and ANQGSEA. The CDR3 runs 11 residues. CDR3 coding DNA: TGCAACGTTGGTAATTCCTACGAGCAGTACTTC. This gives the protein CNVGNSYEQYF.

This sequence joins TRBV9 and TRBJ1-2, with D unclear. The germline V and J ends were trimmed by 4 bases and 7 bases, with 11 bases remaining between them. Germline CDR1 and CDR2: SGDLS and YYNGEE. This CDR3 contains 12 residues. DNA for the CDR3: TGTGCCAGCAGCTCTCGGTTGGCTGGCTACACCTTC. Translated, it gives CASSSRLAGYTF.

This clonotype turned up a few times. The chain carries TRBV28 and TRBJ2-7; the D gene is possibly TRBD2 (6 bases). The CDR3 loop spans 13 amino acids. Germline CDR1 MDHEN, CDR2 SYDVKM. Trimming cost V 6 bases and J 3 bases, with 12 bases left between them. The CDR3 nucleotides read TGTGCCAGCAGGCGGGCGGGAAACTACGAGCAGTACTTC. Its translation is CASRRAGNYEQYF.

A few counts support this clonotype. V and J are TRBV11-2 and TRBJ2-7, with D uncertain. The germline V gene has CDR1 SGHAT and CDR2 FQNNGV. The CDR3 sequence is 11 residues long. V lost 6 bases to trimming and J lost 4 bases, with 7 bases between them. The DNA of the CDR3 is TGTGCCAGCAGTCAATGGTACGAGCAGTACTTC. Translation: CASSQWYEQYF.

This chain joins TRBV30 and TRBJ1-2; D gene ambiguous. Trimming shortened V by 0 bases and J by 4 bases, and 12 bases separated the two germline ends. The CDR3 contains 14 residues. Germline V gene sequence: CDR1 GTSNPN, CDR2 SVGIG (reference sequence). CDR3 coding DNA: TGTGCCTGGAGTGTGGACCGCTCGAGCTATGGCTACACCTTC. Its translation is CAWSVDRSSYGYTF.

The chain uses TRBV6-2 or TRBV6-3 and TRBJ2-5; D uncertain. The germline CDR1 and CDR2 sequences are MNHEY and SVGEGT. The V and J ends lost 4 bases and 4 bases respectively, with 4 bases between them. This CDR3 is 11 amino acids long. The CDR3 sequence is CASSSSETQYF. The CDR3 nucleotides are TGTGCCAGCAGTTCCTCAGAGACCCAGTACTTC.

This clonotype was picked up a small number of times. The gene calls are TRBV6-5 and TRBJ2-5; 8 bases match TRBD1. This CDR3 is 16 amino acids long. Germline lookup yields CDR1 MNHEY and CDR2 SVGAGI. Losses at the gene ends were 4 bases for V and 2 bases for J; bases not matched to a gene: 9. The CDR3 DNA reads TGTGCCAGCAGTTCCCCTCGGAACAGGGGGCAAGAGACCCAGTACTTC. Amino acids: CASSSPRNRGQETQYF.